This T cell receptor (beta chain) was observed in a study of human T cells and chemical hapten exposure. TCRdb called the RACE reads again in MiXCR, with one record for every CDR3 protein. Here the sample spans about 80,000 distinct CDR3 sequences, around 15% being singletons. In this sample, this clonotype turned up many times. Its antigen is as yet unknown. V lost 5 bases and J lost 5; bases outside the gene matches: 4. Germline V gives CDR1 SNHLY, CDR2 FYNNEI. The length of the CDR3 is 14 residues. Time point specified: pre-sensitization, week 0. Sample treatment: therapeutic diphenylcyclopropenone sensitization with weekly scalp DPC. Study-wide results and caveats: TCRs above 1 in 1000 frequency stayed constant with DPC sensitization.

The source is a woman aged 45 to 65 with alopecia areata. Some clones in this sample may be carry-over from other donors' samples. Sequences were derived from whole blood, sampled in connection with sensitization to the hapten diphenylcyclopropenone (DPC). This sequence joins TRBV2 and TRBJ1-5; 9 bases are a match to TRBD1. CDR3 protein: CASSQGQGDQPQHF. The CDR3 DNA reads TGTGCCAGCAGTCAGGGACAGGGAGATCAGCCCCAGCATTTT. The whole variable domain, filled in from reference TRBV2 and TRBJ1-5, reads EPEVTQTPSHQVTQMGQEVILRCVPISNHLYFYWYRQILGQKVEFLVSFYNNEISEKSEIFDDQFSVERPDGSNFTLKIRSTKLEDSAMYFCASSQGQGDQPQHFGDGTRLSIL.